Below are 32 T cell receptor beta chains sequenced from a single sample in a study of OX40 agonist ivuxolimab in advanced cancers. Library creation used the immunoSEQ multiplex PCR assay. TCRdb took this table from immuneACCESS and kept in-frame rearrangements with V and J called. Such tables lack part of the clones; where checked against another copy, unresolved V genes explain under half of the gap, and the rest is unexplained. The sample data list around 30,000 clones, and around 90% of these were observed just once. The leading ten clones occupy around 3.8% of the sample. The sequencing here drew on CD4+ or CD8+ T cells sorted from blood, taken in a trial of the OX40 agonist ivuxolimab. The receptor source for this set is an adult with an advanced solid tumor such as melanoma, head and neck, liver or kidney cancer.

V is TRBV6-1 and J is TRBJ1-5; the match to TRBD1 covers 7 bases. CDR1 and CDR2 (germline): MNHNS, SASEGT. V lost 3 bases, J lost 6 bases, and 8 bases stayed unmatched. The CDR3 sequence is 15 residues long. This CDR3 reads CASSDSQGTFQPQHF. CDR3 DNA: TGTGCCAGCAGTGATTCACAGGGGACGTTTCAGCCCCAGCATTTT.

CDR3 sequence (DNA): TGTGCCAGCAGCCCTCCAACAGGGATCGCTGGGGCCAACGTCCTGACTTTC. This translates into CASSPPTGIAGANVLTF. The gene calls are TRBV7-9 and TRBJ2-6; D might be TRBD1 (6 bases). The CDR3 spans 17 residues. Trimming took off 5 bases at V and 2 bases at J, with 16 bases between the two ends. The V gene's germline CDR1 is SEHNR and CDR2 FQNEAQ (reference sequence).

The rearrangement uses TRBV28 and TRBJ1-2; 7 nucleotides match TRBD1. The ends lost 6 bases at V and 6 bases at J; junction bases unmatched: 7. Germline CDR1 reads MDHEN; CDR2 reads SYDVKM. CDR3 length: 13 residues. The CDR3 coding sequence is TGTGCCAGCAGCCCCTACAGGGGCCATGGCTACACCTTC. This gives the protein CASSPYRGHGYTF.

This chain uses TRBV19 with TRBJ1-4; D possibly corresponds to TRBD1 (6 bases). V lost 0 bases and J lost 6, with 35 bases in between. From germline, CDR1 is LNHDA and CDR2 SQIVND (reference sequence). The CDR3 loop spans 23 amino acids. CDR3 coding DNA: TGTGCCAGTAGTATAGAGACGGGTGGGCAGGGTAAGGTACGAGGGGGAGTAGATGAAAAACTGTTTTTT. Protein sequence: CASSIETGGQGKVRGGVDEKLFF.

CDR3 sequence (DNA): TGTGCCAGCAGCCAGGCGGGGGGGCAGGTCTACGAGCAGTACTTC. This translates into CASSQAGGQVYEQYF. This chain links TRBV4-2 with TRBJ2-7; 9 positions agree with TRBD2. CDR1 is LGHNA, CDR2 YNFKEQ, per germline. The J segment lost 3 bases and the V segment lost 3 bases, leaving 6 bases of the junction unmatched. This CDR3 has 15 residues.

The V and J genes are TRBV18 and TRBJ1-4; D ambiguous. Germline CDR1 and CDR2: KGHSH and LQKENI. Trimming stripped 2 bases from V and 0 bases from J, with 4 bases between. The CDR3 extends over 14 amino acids. The CDR3 bases are TGTGCCAGCTCACCAGGGGCAACTAATGAAAAACTGTTTTTT. Encoded protein: CASSPGATNEKLFF.

In its sample, this clone was seen once. CDR3 sequence reads: CASSRNSYNEQFF. In DNA form, the CDR3 reads TGTGCCAGCAGCCGTAACAGCTACAATGAGCAGTTCTTC. The V gene is TRBV11-3, the J gene TRBJ2-1; D is unclear. The V gene lost 5 bases and the J gene lost 3 bases, with 8 bases spanning the gap. The CDR3 is made up of 13 amino acids. Germline loops: CDR1 SGHNT, CDR2 YENEEA.

The chain employs TRBV7-8 and TRBJ2-1, with 10 bases lining up with TRBD2. This CDR3 is 13 amino acids long. Germline loops: CDR1 SGHVS, CDR2 FQNEAQ. The junction had 2 bases not matched to a gene; V was cut back by 7 bases and J by 5 bases. DNA for the CDR3: TGTGCCAGCAAGCTAGCGGGAGACAATGAGCAGTTCTTC. It codes for CASKLAGDNEQFF. Supplemented by reference TRBV7-8 and TRBJ2-1, the full variable domain reads GAGVSQSPRYKVAKRGQDVALRCDPISGHVSLFWYQQALGQGPEFLTYFQNEAQLDKSGLPSDRFFAERPEGSVSTLKIQRTQQEDSAVYLCASKLAGDNEQFFGPGTRLTVL.

The rearrangement joins TRBV7-8 to TRBJ1-3; D uncertain. The germline V and J ends were trimmed by 2 bases and 1 base, with 12 bases remaining between them. CDR3 size: 16 residues. Looked up from germline, CDR1 is SGHVS and CDR2 is FQNEAQ. This CDR3 is CASSLSEARSGNTIYF. CDR3 DNA: TGTGCCAGCAGCTTATCCGAGGCGAGGTCTGGAAACACCATATATTTT.

The chain couples TRBV10-3 to TRBJ2-3; 9 bases map to TRBD2. Trimming cost V 7 bases and J 4 bases; bases outside gene matches: 6. Germline V CDR1 and CDR2: ENHRY, SYGVKD. The CDR3 covers 14 residues. The CDR3 loop reads CAIKPGLAADTQYF. In nucleotides, the CDR3 is TGTGCCATCAAACCGGGACTAGCCGCAGATACGCAGTATTTT.

The gene calls are TRBV5-1 and TRBJ1-2, with 7 bases fitting TRBD1. The germline CDR1 and CDR2 sequences are SGHRS and YFSETQ. CDR3 size: 15 residues. J lost 6 bases, V lost 0 bases, and 8 bases had no gene match. CDR3 protein: CASSLAGTANDGYTF. The CDR3 bases are TGCGCCAGCAGCTTGGCCGGGACAGCAAACGATGGCTACACCTTC.

The gene calls are TRBV11-2 and TRBJ1-1, with D hard to call. Germline V gene sequence: CDR1 SGHAT, CDR2 FQNNGV. The V gene lost 5 bases and the J gene lost 8 bases, with 15 bases spanning the gap. The CDR3 has 13 residues. For the CDR3, the DNA is TGTGCCAGCAGCAAAGAGGTTATCGGGGAAGCTTTCTTT. It encodes CASSKEVIGEAFF.

The chain recombines TRBV6-1 with TRBJ1-1; D not certain. The CDR3 has 11 amino acids. CDR1 is MNHNS and CDR2 is SASEGT in the germline V gene. V shed 5 bases and J shed 3 bases, with 4 bases lying between them. The CDR3 DNA reads as TGTGCCAGCAGTATGGACACTGAAGCTTTCTTT. Translated, it gives CASSMDTEAFF.

This chain uses TRBV25-1 with TRBJ2-6; 8 positions agree with TRBD1. Germline trimming cut 4 bases from V and 2 bases from J; bases unmatched to any gene: 10. Germline V gives CDR1 MGHDK, CDR2 SYGVNS. The CDR3 is made up of 18 amino acids. The CDR3: CASSARTGTGTGANVLTF. The CDR3, as DNA: TGTGCCAGCAGTGCCCGGACAGGGACCGGGACTGGGGCCAACGTCCTGACTTTC.

V gene TRBV5-5 combines with J gene TRBJ2-7, with 10 nucleotides matching TRBD2. The V segment lost 4 bases and the J segment 4 bases; nucleotides outside the gene matches: 11. Looked up from germline, CDR1 is SGHKS and CDR2 is YYEKEE (reference sequence). The CDR3 consists of 16 residues. The CDR3 is CASSPASSGSPYEQYF. In DNA, the CDR3 is TGTGCCAGCAGCCCAGCCTCTAGCGGGAGTCCGTACGAGCAGTACTTC.

This clone has just a few counts. The chain couples TRBV2 to TRBJ1-1; maybe TRBD1 (5 bases). Germline loops: CDR1 SNHLY, CDR2 FYNNEI. This CDR3 comprises 14 residues. Trimming stripped 5 bases from V and 2 bases from J, with 12 bases between. The CDR3 region has the DNA TGTGCCAGCAGTCAGCCCGGGGGAAACACTGAAGCTTTCTTT. Encoded protein: CASSQPGGNTEAFF.

V and J are TRBV30 and TRBJ2-7; D call uncertain. CDR1 is GTSNPN and CDR2 is SVGIG in the germline V gene (reference sequence). Trimming stripped 1 base from V and 5 bases from J, with 12 bases between. The CDR3 contains 13 residues. This chain's CDR3 is CAWSASSLHEQYF. Here the CDR3 DNA reads TGTGCCTGGAGTGCAAGTAGCCTCCACGAGCAGTACTTC.

CDR3 in amino acids: CASSLEQKNIQYF. In DNA, the CDR3 is TGTGCCAGCAGCTTAGAACAGAAAAACATTCAGTACTTC. The chain links TRBV11-2 to TRBJ2-4; D unresolved. The germline gives CDR1 SGHAT, CDR2 FQNNGV. The ends were cut back, 0 bases at V and 4 bases at J, with 4 bases in the middle. CDR3 size: 13 residues.

V usage is TRBV6-1 and J usage is TRBJ2-3; 8 bases agree with TRBD1. V lost 2 bases to trimming and J lost 4 bases; unmatched junction nucleotides: 8. From germline, CDR1 is MNHNS and CDR2 SASEGT. The CDR3 runs to 16 residues. CDR3 coding DNA: TGTGCCAGCAGTGAAATTAGGGCAGGGGGCGCAGATACGCAGTATTTT. Its translation: CASSEIRAGGADTQYF.

The chain links TRBV7-3 to TRBJ2-3, with D tentatively TRBD2 (5 bases). Germline V lookup: CDR1 SGHTA, CDR2 FQGTGA. The V and J ends lost 2 bases and 6 bases respectively, with 9 bases between them. The CDR3 extends over 13 amino acids. The CDR3 here is CASSLSEGDTQYF. CDR3 DNA: TGTGCCAGCAGCTTATCTGAGGGCGATACGCAGTATTTT. The full variable domain, in which reference TRBV7-3 and TRBJ2-3 provide the parts outside the CDR3, is GAGVSQTPSNKVTEKGKYVELRCDPISGHTALYWYRQSLGQGPEFLIYFQGTGAADDSGLPNDRFFAVRPEGSVSTLKIQRTERGDSAVYLCASSLSEGDTQYFGPGTRLTVL.

V usage is TRBV28 and J usage is TRBJ1-2; 8 bases agree with TRBD1. Trimming cost V 5 bases and J 7 bases; bases outside gene matches: 12. The germline V gene encodes CDR1 MDHEN and CDR2 SYDVKM. This CDR3 is 15 amino acids long. CDR3 DNA: TGTGCCAGCAGTATGGGGACAGGAACGATCGGTGGCTACACCTTC. It encodes CASSMGTGTIGGYTF.

The chain links TRBV5-1 to TRBJ2-3; D is unclear. CDR3 length: 17 residues. Germline V gives CDR1 SGHRS, CDR2 YFSETQ. Trimming left V 0 bases short and J 4 bases short, with 18 bases between. CDR3 sequence: CASSLEGGRLGPDTQYF. The CDR3 DNA is TGCGCCAGCAGCTTGGAAGGTGGCCGCCTTGGCCCAGATACGCAGTATTTT.

The chain has TRBV4-2 and TRBJ2-7; D possibly corresponds to TRBD1 (5 bases). Germline V CDR1 and CDR2: LGHNA, YNFKEQ. Trimming took 1 base from V and 3 from J, leaving 13 bases between them. The CDR3 contains 15 residues. The CDR3 loop is CASSQGQSNSYEQYF. The CDR3 DNA follows: TGTGCCAGCAGCCAAGGACAGTCCAATAGCTACGAGCAGTACTTC.

The gene calls are TRBV6-6 and TRBJ2-5; D perhaps matches TRBD2 (6 bases). The germline V gene encodes CDR1 MNHNY and CDR2 SVGAGI (reference sequence). Between the trimmed V and J ends, which lost 3 bases and 1 base, there was a span of 9 bases. This CDR3 has 14 residues. CDR3 sequence: CASSYSGGQETQYF. Here the CDR3 DNA reads TGTGCCAGCAGTTATAGCGGCGGCCAAGAGACCCAGTACTTC.

The genes are TRBV2 and TRBJ2-3, with D perhaps being TRBD1 or TRBD2 (5 bases each). Trimming took 8 bases from V and 0 from J, leaving 15 bases between them. The CDR3 totals 15 residues. Looked up from germline, CDR1 is SNHLY and CDR2 is FYNNEI. The CDR3 spells CASQGRRSSTDTQYF. The CDR3 DNA is TGTGCCAGCCAGGGACGTAGGTCTAGCACAGATACGCAGTATTTT.

The rearrangement uses TRBV6-6 and TRBJ1-5; 8 nucleotides agree with TRBD1. The CDR3 loop spans 15 amino acids. V was clipped by 2 bases and J by 6 bases; unmatched bases: 6. Per germline, CDR1 MNHNY and CDR2 SVGAGI (reference sequence). CDR3 loop: CASSYQDRVGQPQHF. CDR3 bases: TGTGCCAGCAGTTACCAGGACAGGGTTGGTCAGCCCCAGCATTTT.

The V call is TRBV11-2, the J call TRBJ1-2, with a weak D call TRBD1 (5 bases). V dropped 5 bases and J dropped 3 bases, with 16 bases sitting between them. This CDR3 spans 15 amino acids. Per the germline V gene, CDR1 is SGHAT and CDR2 is FQNNGV. This chain's CDR3 is CASSRTPRVDYGYTF. In DNA form, the CDR3 reads TGTGCCAGCAGCCGTACCCCCAGGGTAGACTATGGCTACACCTTC.

This sequence joins TRBV18 and TRBJ2-3; D is perhaps TRBD1 (6 bases). The ends were cut back, 2 bases at V and 0 bases at J, with 12 bases in the middle. This CDR3 contains 16 residues. Per the germline V gene, CDR1 is KGHSH and CDR2 is LQKENI. CDR3 protein: CASSPMSQGSTDTQYF. Written as DNA, the CDR3 is TGTGCCAGCTCACCAATGTCACAGGGTAGCACAGATACGCAGTATTTT. Filled out from reference TRBV18 and TRBJ2-3, the complete variable domain reads NAGVMQNPRHLVRRRGQEARLRCSPMKGHSHVYWYRQLPEEGLKFMVYLQKENIIDESGMPKERFSAEFPKEGPSILRIQQVVRGDSAAYFCASSPMSQGSTDTQYFGPGTRLTVL.

The chain has TRBV5-6 and TRBJ2-7; 7 bases are a match to TRBD1. The V gene's germline CDR1 is SGHDT and CDR2 YYEEEE. V dropped 5 bases and J dropped 7; count of bases not matched to a gene: 12. The CDR3 has 14 amino acids. CDR3 loop: CASSSQGSLGEQYF. The CDR3 DNA is TGTGCCAGCAGTTCACAGGGGAGTTTGGGAGAGCAGTACTTC.

The rearrangement uses TRBV28 and TRBJ1-1, with D perhaps matching TRBD1 (6 bases). This CDR3 spans 16 amino acids. Germline CDR1 is MDHEN and CDR2 is SYDVKM. Trimming cost V 2 bases and J 8 bases, with 21 bases left between them. The CDR3 sequence: CASSLRGWADSEEAFF. The CDR3 DNA reads as TGTGCCAGCAGTTTAAGGGGGTGGGCAGACAGTGAGGAAGCTTTCTTT.

The chain carries TRBV12-5 and TRBJ1-4; D is unresolved. This CDR3 is built from 14 residues. Germline V gives CDR1 LGHNT, CDR2 FRNRAP. V lost 2 bases and J 5 bases, leaving 9 bases between the germline ends. The CDR3 region is CASGLMQANEKLFF. DNA for the CDR3: TGTGCTAGTGGTTTGATGCAGGCAAATGAAAAACTGTTTTTT.

The chain combines TRBV4-1 with TRBJ2-3; 14 bases fit TRBD2. The CDR3 loop spans 18 amino acids. Unmatched junction bases numbered 10, after V lost 3 bases and J lost 5 bases. Germline CDR1 reads MGHRA; CDR2 reads YSYEKL. In nucleotides, the CDR3 is TGCGCCAGCAGCCAGGGGGAGACTAGCGGGGGGGCGGGAGATACGCAGTATTTT. This gives the protein CASSQGETSGGAGDTQYF.